Presented here are 31 T cell receptor beta chains from one specimen sequenced in a study of cytotoxic CD8 clonotypes in ibrutinib-treated CLL. Here immunoSEQ multiplex PCR was the method, and the copy in TCRdb shows in-frame clones only, minus some. The repertoire consists of 20,000 to 30,000 clones, with about 64% occurring once and the leading ten covering less than 35%. The sequencing used PBMCs, collected after 24 months of ibrutinib treatment. The receptors stem from a human donor with chronic lymphocytic leukemia.

This clone was observed a single time. This sequence joins TRBV10-3 and TRBJ1-3; 7 nucleotides align to TRBD1. The germline gives CDR1 ENHRY, CDR2 SYGVKD. This CDR3 has 15 amino acids. V shed 10 bases, J shed 0 bases, and the junction held 9 bases outside the gene matches. This CDR3 reads CATTDRLNSGNTIYF. The CDR3, as DNA: TGTGCCACGACGGACAGGCTGAACTCTGGAAACACCATATATTTT.

V usage is TRBV5-4 and J usage is TRBJ2-7; 7 bases are shared with TRBD1. With V trimmed by 1 base and J by 5 bases, 6 bases remained unmatched. Germline lookup yields CDR1 SGHNT and CDR2 YYREEE (reference sequence). The CDR3 extends over 14 amino acids. The CDR3 DNA is TGTGCCAGCAGCTTGCGACAGGGAAGCCACGAGCAGTACTTC. Protein: CASSLRQGSHEQYF.

This clone was counted only a few times. The V call is TRBV7-8, the J call TRBJ1-1; no definite D call. The V end was cut by 1 base, the J end by 5 bases, with 5 bases between. The CDR3 totals 12 residues. The V gene's germline CDR1 is SGHVS and CDR2 FQNEAQ. The CDR3 region has the DNA TGTGCCAGCAGCTTAGTGAGTACTGAAGCTTTCTTT. It is translated as CASSLVSTEAFF.

V and J are TRBV9 and TRBJ1-1; D is unresolved. V dropped 4 bases and J dropped 5 bases, with 9 bases sitting between them. Germline CDR1 SGDLS, CDR2 YYNGEE. The CDR3 length is 12 residues. The CDR3 DNA sequence: TGTGCCAGCAGCATCCTAGAAACTGAAGCTTTCTTT. It specifies CASSILETEAFF. Complete variable domain (other parts from reference TRBV9 and TRBJ1-1): DSGVTQTPKHLITATGQRVTLRCSPRSGDLSVYWYQQSLDQGLQFLIQYYNGEERAKGNILERFSAQQFPDLHSELNLSSLELGDSALYFCASSILETEAFFGQGTRLTVV.

The DNA of the CDR3 is TGTGCCAGCAGCTTAGGCGACGGAACCTTATATGGCTACACCTTC. This encodes CASSLGDGTLYGYTF. The chain combines TRBV7-8 with TRBJ1-2; D is ambiguous. Germline V gene lookup returns CDR1 SGHVS and CDR2 FQNEAQ. The CDR3 runs 15 residues. V lost 1 base to trimming and J lost 5 bases, with 14 bases between them. The full variable domain, rest sourced from reference TRBV7-8 and TRBJ1-2, is GAGVSQSPRYKVAKRGQDVALRCDPISGHVSLFWYQQALGQGPEFLTYFQNEAQLDKSGLPSDRFFAERPEGSVSTLKIQRTQQEDSAVYLCASSLGDGTLYGYTFGSGTRLTVV.

This sequence joins TRBV18 and TRBJ1-6; maybe TRBD1 (5 bases). V shed 4 bases and J shed 0 bases, with 7 bases lying between them. Per germline, CDR1 KGHSH and CDR2 LQKENI. CDR3 size: 15 residues. CDR3 sequence: CASSRDLSYNSPLHF. The CDR3 region has the DNA TGTGCCAGCTCACGGGACCTCTCCTATAATTCACCCCTCCACTTT.

This rearrangement joins TRBV4-1 to TRBJ2-5; D perhaps matches TRBD2 (6 bases). Germline values: CDR1 MGHRA, CDR2 YSYEKL. V dropped 0 bases and J dropped 7 bases, with 12 bases sitting between them. The length of the CDR3 is 14 residues. The CDR3 coding sequence is TGCGCCAGCAGCCAAGAGGAACTAGCACGGACCCAGTACTTC. This encodes CASSQEELARTQYF.

The rearrangement joins TRBV11-3 to TRBJ2-7; D remains unclear. The CDR3 loop spans 13 amino acids. Trimming removed 3 bases at V and 1 base at J, with 7 bases between. CDR1 SGHNT and CDR2 YENEEA come from the germline V gene. The CDR3 loop is CASSFRPSYEQYF. The CDR3 nucleotides read TGTGCCAGCAGCTTTAGACCATCCTACGAGCAGTACTTC.

CDR3 protein: CASSVWTGKETEAFF. The CDR3 DNA is TGTGCCAGCAGCGTCTGGACAGGTAAAGAGACTGAAGCTTTCTTT. This chain links TRBV9 with TRBJ1-1; the match to TRBD1 covers 7 bases. The CDR3 is 15 amino acids. Germline values: CDR1 SGDLS, CDR2 YYNGEE. Trimming at V came to 2 bases and at J to 5 bases, leaving 9 bases not matched to a gene.

V and J are TRBV11-2 and TRBJ1-1; 7 bases are shared with TRBD1. Germline V CDR1 and CDR2: SGHAT, FQNNGV. This CDR3 comprises 11 residues. Trimming removed 5 bases from V and 9 bases from J; junction bases left unmatched: 3. The DNA for the CDR3 is TGTGCCAGCAGCCTGGGACAGAAAGCTTTCTTT. It encodes CASSLGQKAFF.

The V call is TRBV19, the J call TRBJ1-1; no clear D gene. Germline V gene sequence: CDR1 LNHDA, CDR2 SQIVND (reference sequence). This CDR3 is 16 amino acids long. V was cut by 2 bases and J by 1 base, with 14 bases left in between. The CDR3 DNA reads as TGTGCCAGTAGTATAACGGACTTCGGTGGGAACACTGAAGCTTTCTTT. It translates to CASSITDFGGNTEAFF.

This clone was found many times. V usage is TRBV2 and J usage is TRBJ1-5; TRBD1 aligns across 7 bases. The germline V gene encodes CDR1 SNHLY and CDR2 FYNNEI. This CDR3 is built from 15 residues. With 7 bases clipped from V and 2 bases from J, the junction kept 8 bases outside the gene matches. CDR3 amino acids: CASKTGLRGNQPQHF. The CDR3 nucleotides read TGTGCCAGCAAGACAGGGCTTCGGGGCAATCAGCCCCAGCATTTT.

The chain employs TRBV27 and TRBJ1-2; maybe TRBD1 (6 bases). Germline V gene sequence: CDR1 MNHEY, CDR2 SMNVEV (reference sequence). The CDR3 totals 13 residues. Trimming shortened V by 5 bases and J by 7 bases, and 14 bases separated the two germline ends. CDR3 nucleotides: TGTGCCAGCAGTCTGACAGGTCTGGGTGGCTACACCTTC. Its protein is CASSLTGLGGYTF.

The chain combines TRBV13 with TRBJ2-1; the D is unclear. Trimming left V 5 bases short and J 4 bases short, with 15 bases between. Germline CDR1 and CDR2: PRHDT and FYEKMQ (reference sequence). The CDR3 has 15 amino acids. Here the CDR3 reads CASSLTPPSYNEQFF. CDR3 DNA: TGTGCCAGCAGCCTGACTCCTCCCTCTTACAATGAGCAGTTCTTC. The full variable domain, with the rest looked up from reference TRBV13 and TRBJ2-1, is AAGVIQSPRHLIKEKRETATLKCYPIPRHDTVYWYQQGPGQDPQFLISFYEKMQSDKGSIPDRFSAQQFSDYHSELNMSSLELGDSALYFCASSLTPPSYNEQFFGPGTRLTVL.

This clone has only one observation. This chain joins TRBV13 and TRBJ2-3, with D possibly being TRBD1 or TRBD2 (5 bases each). V lost 3 bases and J lost 2, with 12 bases in between. The CDR3 is 15 amino acids. CDR1 and CDR2 (germline): PRHDT, FYEKMQ (reference sequence). The CDR3 spells CASSFTGLITDTQYF. The CDR3 DNA is TGTGCCAGCAGCTTTACAGGACTTATCACAGATACGCAGTATTTT.

The gene calls are TRBV2 and TRBJ2-5, with 7 bases fitting TRBD1. CDR1 is SNHLY, CDR2 FYNNEI, per germline. The CDR3 has 11 residues. In DNA form, the CDR3 reads TGTGCATCAGGGGGTCAAGAGACCCAGTACTTC. This gives the protein CASGGQETQYF.

The chain links TRBV27 to TRBJ2-5; 9 bases are a match to TRBD1. The CDR3 covers 15 residues. V gave up 3 bases and J gave up 3 bases; unmatched junction bases: 5. The germline gives CDR1 MNHEY, CDR2 SMNVEV (reference sequence). The CDR3 loop reads CASSLVRDREETQYF. The CDR3 region has the DNA TGTGCCAGCAGTTTGGTCAGGGACAGGGAAGAGACCCAGTACTTC.

The chain is built from TRBV18 and TRBJ1-1; D may be TRBD1 (5 bases). Germline V gene sequence: CDR1 KGHSH, CDR2 LQKENI. There are 12 residues in the CDR3. V was trimmed by 2 bases and J by 7 bases, leaving 8 bases between them. Here the CDR3 reads CASSPGGIEAFF. Here the CDR3 DNA reads TGTGCCAGCTCACCAGGGGGAATTGAAGCTTTCTTT.

This clone was seen more than once but under ten times. This rearrangement joins TRBV5-4 to TRBJ1-2; 9 bases match TRBD1. The V and J ends lost 4 bases and 8 bases, in that order; junction bases with no gene match: 9. The germline gives CDR1 SGHNT, CDR2 YYREEE (reference sequence). The CDR3 totals 14 residues. CDR3: CASSHRDRDGGYTF. The CDR3 DNA reads as TGTGCCAGCAGCCACCGGGACAGGGATGGAGGCTACACCTTC.

This clone was recorded only once. This chain joins TRBV10-3 and TRBJ1-5; TRBD1 agrees at 8 bases. Germline trimming cut 4 bases from V and 1 base from J; bases unmatched to any gene: 3. CDR3 length equals 15 residues. Per germline, CDR1 ENHRY and CDR2 SYGVKD. CDR3 coding DNA: TGTGCCATCAGTGGCGACAGGGGCAGCAATCAGCCCCAGCATTTT. Translated: CAISGDRGSNQPQHF.

This clone was counted between two and nine times. V gene TRBV19 combines with J gene TRBJ1-5; D is undetermined. The CDR3 is 15 amino acids. CDR1 and CDR2 (germline): LNHDA, SQIVND (reference sequence). Deletions cut 5 bases from V and 7 bases from J, with 18 bases between. The chain's CDR3 is CASSAADGGGQPQHF. For the CDR3, the DNA is TGTGCCAGTAGTGCAGCGGACGGTGGCGGACAGCCCCAGCATTTT. Using reference TRBV19 and TRBJ1-5 for the parts outside the CDR3, the full variable domain is DGGITQSPKYLFRKEGQNVTLSCEQNLNHDAMYWYRQDPGQGLRLIYYSQIVNDFQKGDIAEGYSVSREKKESFPLTVTSAQKNPTAFYLCASSAADGGGQPQHFGDGTRLSIL.

J is TRBJ1-1 and V is TRBV19; 10 bases are shared with TRBD1. Germline V gives CDR1 LNHDA, CDR2 SQIVND (reference sequence). V trimming: 7 bases; J trimming: 5 bases; junction bases outside the gene matches: 10. The CDR3 covers 15 residues. CDR3: CASIEGQGGKTEAFF. CDR3 coding DNA: TGTGCCAGTATCGAAGGACAGGGGGGAAAAACTGAAGCTTTCTTT.

The chain uses TRBV7-9 and TRBJ1-1; no definite D call. CDR3 size: 14 residues. V was trimmed by 1 base and J by 7 bases, leaving 13 bases between them. CDR1 SEHNR and CDR2 FQNEAQ come from the germline V gene (reference sequence). CDR3 bases: TGTGCCAGCAGCTTAGAAGGGCCAGGAGGTGAAGCTTTCTTT. Protein: CASSLEGPGGEAFF.

This clone appeared a few times. V is TRBV2 and J is TRBJ2-2, with 14 bases identical to TRBD2. There are 19 residues in the CDR3. Germline CDR1 and CDR2: SNHLY and FYNNEI. V shed 7 bases and J 1 base; nucleotides not matched to a gene: 11. In DNA, the CDR3 is TGTGCCAGCAACCAACTAGGGACTAGCGGGGGAAAGAACACCGGGGAGCTGTTTTTT. As protein: CASNQLGTSGGKNTGELFF. Full variable domain (rest looked up from reference TRBV2 and TRBJ2-2): EPEVTQTPSHQVTQMGQEVILRCVPISNHLYFYWYRQILGQKVEFLVSFYNNEISEKSEIFDDQFSVERPDGSNFTLKIRSTKLEDSAMYFCASNQLGTSGGKNTGELFFGEGSRLTVL.

By share, this clone counts as medium-sized. The chain carries TRBV19 and TRBJ1-1; no clear D gene. V lost 3 bases, J lost 0 bases, and 8 bases lay in between. Germline-derived CDR1 and CDR2 are LNHDA and SQIVND (reference sequence). This CDR3 contains 14 residues. The CDR3 loop reads CASSIAQMNTEAFF. In DNA form, the CDR3 reads TGTGCCAGTAGTATTGCACAGATGAACACTGAAGCTTTCTTT.

This clone has more than one count but fewer than ten. The V call is TRBV27, the J call TRBJ2-7; TRBD2 might be the D (7 bases). Trimming took 4 bases from V and 7 from J, leaving 17 bases between them. The CDR3 runs 14 residues. Germline assignment: CDR1 MNHEY and CDR2 SMNVEV (reference sequence). The CDR3 nucleotides read TGTGCCAGCAGTTACAGGGACCCAGCGGGGGAGCAGTACTTC. As protein: CASSYRDPAGEQYF.

The chain employs TRBV10-2 and TRBJ2-6, with D unresolved. The CDR3 is made up of 16 amino acids. The germline V gene has CDR1 WSHSY and CDR2 SAAADI. Trimming cost V 3 bases and J 0 bases, with 9 bases left between them. The CDR3 region has the DNA TGCGCCAGCAGTGACCCCCATAGCTCTGGGGCCAACGTCCTGACTTTC. This sequence encodes CASSDPHSSGANVLTF.

The chain joins TRBV19 to TRBJ1-2; D is possibly TRBD1 (6 bases). Germline loops: CDR1 LNHDA, CDR2 SQIVND (reference sequence). The CDR3 is 17 amino acids. Trimming took 5 bases from V and 2 from J, leaving 21 bases between them. CDR3 sequence (DNA): TGTGCCAGTAGTCTCAAGACAGGTTCGTCCTTCAACTATGGCTACACCTTC. This sequence encodes CASSLKTGSSFNYGYTF.

The chain carries TRBV27 and TRBJ1-3, with D unclear. The CDR3 runs 15 residues. Germline V CDR1 and CDR2: MNHEY, SMNVEV (reference sequence). V was shortened by 5 bases and J by 0 bases, with 11 bases between the two germline ends. In DNA, the CDR3 is TGTGCCAGCAGTGCTAATGGACGCTCTGGAAACACCATATATTTT. Its protein product is CASSANGRSGNTIYF.

This clone was observed a single time. CDR3: CASTTSEGGGGIDEQFF. The CDR3 region has the DNA TGTGCCAGCACGACAAGTGAAGGAGGGGGGGGCATAGATGAGCAGTTCTTC. This chain connects TRBV2 to TRBJ2-1, with D perhaps matching TRBD2 (7 bases). The CDR3 spans 17 residues. V was shortened by 7 bases and J by 8 bases, with 27 bases between the two germline ends. Germline assignment: CDR1 SNHLY and CDR2 FYNNEI.

In this sample, this clone turned up a few times. CDR3 coding DNA: TGTGCCAGCGGGGACCGAGCCTCCTACGAGCAGTACTTC. As protein: CASGDRASYEQYF. The chain is built from TRBV6-5 and TRBJ2-7; D is tentatively TRBD1 or TRBD2 (5 bases each). Deletions cut 8 bases from V and 0 bases from J, with 11 bases between. Germline CDR1 reads MNHEY; CDR2 reads SVGAGI. CDR3 length: 13 residues.